The 14 T cell receptor beta chains given below trace back to one sample, sequenced in a study of blood T cell repertoires in COVID-19. The protocol was immunoSEQ multiplex PCR, while the TCRdb copy is restricted to in-frame clones and leaves out a portion. Among 13,000 or so clones listed, around 80% were seen once. Sequencing was carried out using peripheral blood. The receptors here all came from a human donor in a cohort sampled during active COVID-19.

The chain uses TRBV4-2 and TRBJ2-3, with TRBD2 identical over 10 bases. Trimming cost V 3 bases and J 5 bases; bases outside gene matches: 5. Germline CDR1 and CDR2: LGHNA and YNFKEQ. CDR3 length: 15 amino acids. The CDR3 reads CASSQLAGAGDTQYF. CDR3 nucleotides: TGTGCCAGCAGCCAGCTAGCGGGGGCGGGAGATACGCAGTATTTT.

This clone was observed a few times. This rearrangement joins TRBV19 to TRBJ1-6; 8 bases map to TRBD1. Germline V gene lookup returns CDR1 LNHDA and CDR2 SQIVND (reference sequence). V shed 5 bases, J shed 7 bases, and the junction held 13 bases outside the gene matches. The CDR3 is 17 residues long. The CDR3, as DNA: TGTGCCAGTAGTCCTCCCAGAGGGACAGGATCAAATTCACCCCTCCACTTT. It codes for CASSPPRGTGSNSPLHF. Supplemented by reference TRBV19 and TRBJ1-6, the full variable domain reads DGGITQSPKYLFRKEGQNVTLSCEQNLNHDAMYWYRQDPGQGLRLIYYSQIVNDFQKGDIAEGYSVSREKKESFPLTVTSAQKNPTAFYLCASSPPRGTGSNSPLHFGNGTRLTVT.

V usage is TRBV6-6 and J usage is TRBJ1-2; D gene uncertain. This CDR3 region has 14 residues. Deletions cut 9 bases from V and 5 bases from J, with 19 bases between. Germline V lookup: CDR1 MNHNY, CDR2 SVGAGI (reference sequence). CDR3 residues: CASQQRAPVYGYTF. CDR3 sequence (DNA): TGTGCCAGTCAACAACGTGCACCCGTATATGGCTACACCTTC.

This clone has more than one count but fewer than ten. The gene calls are TRBV6-6 and TRBJ1-1; D is unclear. This CDR3 is built from 13 residues. Germline assignment: CDR1 MNHNY and CDR2 SVGAGI (reference sequence). V lost 7 bases and J lost 1, with 10 bases in between. CDR3 residues: CASNRAGNTEAFF. CDR3 nucleotide sequence: TGTGCCAGCAATCGGGCAGGGAACACTGAAGCTTTCTTT.

The chain has TRBV30 and TRBJ2-3, with 7 bases fitting TRBD1. The germline gives CDR1 GTSNPN, CDR2 SVGIG (reference sequence). The CDR3 runs to 16 residues. V shed 1 base, J shed 0 bases, and the junction held 7 bases outside the gene matches. The CDR3 spells CAWSAEGAPSTDTQYF. CDR3 DNA sequence: TGTGCCTGGAGTGCCGAGGGGGCCCCTAGCACAGATACGCAGTATTTT.

The chain carries TRBV7-2 and TRBJ2-1; D not resolved. Trimming took 3 bases from V and 4 from J, leaving 7 bases between them. Looked up from germline, CDR1 is SGHTA and CDR2 is FQGNSA. The CDR3 runs to 13 residues. Here the CDR3 DNA reads TGTGCCAGCAGCTTCCATCGGTACAATGAGCAGTTCTTC. This encodes CASSFHRYNEQFF.

This clone was picked up a small number of times. The chain recombines TRBV5-4 with TRBJ1-1; a weak D match, TRBD1 (6 bases). V gave up 4 bases and J gave up 1 base, with 11 bases separating them. Germline CDR1 SGHNT, CDR2 YYREEE (reference sequence). CDR3 length equals 14 residues. The DNA of the CDR3 is TGTGCCAGCAGCCATCTACAGGGGAACACTGAAGCTTTCTTT. Amino acid sequence: CASSHLQGNTEAFF.

In this sample, this clone turned up once. The chain recombines TRBV15 with TRBJ1-3; D unresolved. This CDR3 contains 15 residues. Germline-derived CDR1 and CDR2 are LNHNV and YYDKDF (reference sequence). V was shortened by 3 bases and J by 7 bases, with 16 bases between the two germline ends. The DNA of the CDR3 is TGTGCCACCAGCAGGGACCTAAGTGGCGGGAACACCATATATTTT. Its protein product is CATSRDLSGGNTIYF. The full variable domain, rest sourced from reference TRBV15 and TRBJ1-3, is DAMVIQNPRYQVTQFGKPVTLSCSQTLNHNVMYWYQQKSSQAPKLLFHYYDKDFNNEADTPDNFQSRRPNTSFCFLDIRSPGLGDTAMYLCATSRDLSGGNTIYFGEGSWLTVV.

The chain is built from TRBV2 and TRBJ2-5; D is possibly TRBD1 (7 bases). The CDR3 loop spans 16 amino acids. V was trimmed by 6 bases and J by 1 base, leaving 18 bases between them. Germline CDR1 reads SNHLY; CDR2 reads FYNNEI. CDR3: CASSNRGTARQETQYF. CDR3 in DNA: TGTGCCAGCAGCAACCGCGGGACAGCGCGCCAAGAGACCCAGTACTTC.

This chain connects TRBV6-6 to TRBJ1-2; D remains unclear. Germline CDR1 MNHNY, CDR2 SVGAGI (reference sequence). There are 16 residues in the CDR3. Trimming left V 2 bases short and J 0 bases short, with 13 bases between. DNA of the CDR3: TGTGCCAGCAGTTACCTGAGAGGTGCAGCTAACTATGGCTACACCTTC. It is translated as CASSYLRGAANYGYTF.

The DNA of the CDR3 is TGTGCCAGCAGTGGGCAGGAAGCGGGGGTAGAGACCCAGTACTTC. Its protein is CASSGQEAGVETQYF. The rearrangement uses TRBV28 and TRBJ2-5; 8 nucleotides agree with TRBD2. This CDR3 region has 15 residues. J gave up 4 bases and V 5 bases, and 9 bases lay outside the gene matches. Germline V gene lookup returns CDR1 MDHEN and CDR2 SYDVKM. Variable domain in full (rest from reference TRBV28 and TRBJ2-5): DVKVTQSSRYLVKRTGEKVFLECVQDMDHENMFWYRQDPGLGLRLIYFSYDVKMKEKGDIPEGYSVSREKKERFSLILESASTNQTSMYLCASSGQEAGVETQYFGPGTRLLVL.

This clone was counted between two and nine times. The chain joins TRBV7-2 to TRBJ2-5; D may be TRBD1 (6 bases). Trimming left V 4 bases short and J 5 bases short, with 17 bases between. Germline V gives CDR1 SGHTA, CDR2 FQGNSA. The CDR3 extends over 15 amino acids. The CDR3 bases are TGTGCCAGCAGCTCGAGACCTACAGGGTTGGAGACCCAGTACTTC. Translation: CASSSRPTGLETQYF.

The chain carries TRBV7-8 and TRBJ1-1; 7 bases fit TRBD1. The V gene's germline CDR1 is SGHVS and CDR2 FQNEAQ. V lost 5 bases and J lost 7; bases outside the gene matches: 10. The CDR3 length is 14 residues. The CDR3 here is CASSTSGQFYEAFF. The CDR3, as DNA: TGTGCCAGCAGCACTTCGGGACAGTTCTATGAAGCTTTCTTT.

This clone was seen more than once but under ten times. J is TRBJ1-1 and V is TRBV18; D may be TRBD1 (6 bases). Germline V gives CDR1 KGHSH, CDR2 LQKENI. This CDR3 has 14 amino acids. V lost 4 bases and J lost 2, with 11 bases in between. The CDR3 here is CASSRQGLNTEAFF. CDR3 bases: TGTGCCAGCTCACGTCAGGGGCTAAACACTGAAGCTTTCTTT. Filled out from reference TRBV18 and TRBJ1-1, the complete variable domain reads NAGVMQNPRHLVRRRGQEARLRCSPMKGHSHVYWYRQLPEEGLKFMVYLQKENIIDESGMPKERFSAEFPKEGPSILRIQQVVRGDSAAYFCASSRQGLNTEAFFGQGTRLTVV.